This T cell receptor beta chain was obtained from a study of cytomegalovirus exposure and HLA in healthy donors. Study-wide findings and caveats: The dataset shows that most TCR sequences were rare, while some public TCRs occurred in many donors. A missense DCLRE1C variant was associated with V- and J-gene trimming of TCR beta chains in a later analysis, and an independent cohort replicated the association.

Concerning this clone: As yet, its antigen is unknown.

CDR1 is ENHRY and CDR2 is SYGVKD in the germline V gene. V was cut by 0 bases and J by 7 bases, with 13 bases left in between. The length of the CDR3 is 15 residues. The study ran its PCR with 60 Vbeta and 13 Jbeta primers. As handled by the study authors: Approximately 10 million shared chains were among around 80 million unique TCR beta chains counted in a later analysis. TCRdb keeps only in-frame clones here, not all; method: immunoSEQ multiplex PCR. D and trimming come from the DNA, and the V and J calls and clone size come from that table. The repertoire holds 75,000 or so clones, around 64% seen once, with roughly 20% in the top ten.

The receptor was isolated from a middle-aged man in good health and CMV-seropositive. The specimen sequenced was PBMCs. The V and J genes are TRBV10-3 and TRBJ1-5; perhaps TRBD1 as D (5 bases). The chain's CDR3 is CAISESGRVEQPQHF. CDR3 DNA sequence: TGTGCCATCAGTGAGTCGGGCAGGGTCGAACAGCCCCAGCATTTT.